This TCR beta chain was captured in a study of blood T cell repertoires in COVID-19. Study at large: The United States, Italy and Spain provided the acute and convalescent COVID-19 samples. Sources were T cells, B-cell-depleted T cells, or PBMCs; the material itself was cDNA or gDNA.

CDR3 size: 15 residues. Germline CDR1 KGHSH, CDR2 LQKENI. Remarks on this clone: One junction end does not reproduce the germline sequence, and a read error may be involved.

In the source study's methods: Cell counts per sample came from amplifying reference gene primers. Some clones are missing from TCRdb's copy, which holds only in-frame ones; the method was immunoSEQ multiplex PCR. V, J and clone size reflect that table, while D and trimming were determined from the DNA. The data contain about 240,000 clones, approximately 85% of them singletons. The rearrangement links TRBV18 to TRBJ1-1, with 9 nucleotides matching TRBD1. The receptor's source is a woman aged 60-75 years with active or convalescent COVID-19. Sequencing was done on a sample of peripheral blood. CDR3 loop: CASAPGQGRTSEAFF. The DNA of the CDR3 is TGTGCCAGCGCACCGGGACAGGGAAGGACCTCTGAAGCTTTCTTT.